This T cell receptor (beta chain) was identified during a study of blood T cell repertoires in COVID-19. Study summary: Samples came from the United States, Italy and Spain, spanning acute and convalescent COVID-19. Sample material is recorded as cDNA or gDNA derived from T cells, B-cell-depleted T cells, or PBMCs.

Per the original data handling: Cell counts per sample came from amplifying reference gene primers. The repertoire was sequenced with immunoSEQ multiplex PCR; TCRdb's copy has only in-frame clones and lacks some. V and J calls and clone size follow that table, whereas D and trimming were derived from the DNA. Here the sample spans 120,000 to 150,000 clones, more than 75% being singletons. The TCR comes from a human donor with acute or convalescent COVID-19. The donor label of this sample is uncertain. Sequencing input: peripheral blood.

The CDR3 reads CASSPLSWTASYEQYF. The CDR3 DNA reads TGTGCCAGCAGCCCTCTATCGTGGACAGCCTCCTACGAGCAGTACTTC. The rearrangement joins TRBV3-1 (or the pseudogene TRBV3-2) to TRBJ2-7, with D perhaps matching TRBD1 (6 bases). The germline V and J ends were trimmed by 4 bases and 0 bases, with 16 bases remaining between them. The CDR3 is 16 amino acids. Germline loops: CDR1 LGHDT, CDR2 YNNKEL (reference sequence).